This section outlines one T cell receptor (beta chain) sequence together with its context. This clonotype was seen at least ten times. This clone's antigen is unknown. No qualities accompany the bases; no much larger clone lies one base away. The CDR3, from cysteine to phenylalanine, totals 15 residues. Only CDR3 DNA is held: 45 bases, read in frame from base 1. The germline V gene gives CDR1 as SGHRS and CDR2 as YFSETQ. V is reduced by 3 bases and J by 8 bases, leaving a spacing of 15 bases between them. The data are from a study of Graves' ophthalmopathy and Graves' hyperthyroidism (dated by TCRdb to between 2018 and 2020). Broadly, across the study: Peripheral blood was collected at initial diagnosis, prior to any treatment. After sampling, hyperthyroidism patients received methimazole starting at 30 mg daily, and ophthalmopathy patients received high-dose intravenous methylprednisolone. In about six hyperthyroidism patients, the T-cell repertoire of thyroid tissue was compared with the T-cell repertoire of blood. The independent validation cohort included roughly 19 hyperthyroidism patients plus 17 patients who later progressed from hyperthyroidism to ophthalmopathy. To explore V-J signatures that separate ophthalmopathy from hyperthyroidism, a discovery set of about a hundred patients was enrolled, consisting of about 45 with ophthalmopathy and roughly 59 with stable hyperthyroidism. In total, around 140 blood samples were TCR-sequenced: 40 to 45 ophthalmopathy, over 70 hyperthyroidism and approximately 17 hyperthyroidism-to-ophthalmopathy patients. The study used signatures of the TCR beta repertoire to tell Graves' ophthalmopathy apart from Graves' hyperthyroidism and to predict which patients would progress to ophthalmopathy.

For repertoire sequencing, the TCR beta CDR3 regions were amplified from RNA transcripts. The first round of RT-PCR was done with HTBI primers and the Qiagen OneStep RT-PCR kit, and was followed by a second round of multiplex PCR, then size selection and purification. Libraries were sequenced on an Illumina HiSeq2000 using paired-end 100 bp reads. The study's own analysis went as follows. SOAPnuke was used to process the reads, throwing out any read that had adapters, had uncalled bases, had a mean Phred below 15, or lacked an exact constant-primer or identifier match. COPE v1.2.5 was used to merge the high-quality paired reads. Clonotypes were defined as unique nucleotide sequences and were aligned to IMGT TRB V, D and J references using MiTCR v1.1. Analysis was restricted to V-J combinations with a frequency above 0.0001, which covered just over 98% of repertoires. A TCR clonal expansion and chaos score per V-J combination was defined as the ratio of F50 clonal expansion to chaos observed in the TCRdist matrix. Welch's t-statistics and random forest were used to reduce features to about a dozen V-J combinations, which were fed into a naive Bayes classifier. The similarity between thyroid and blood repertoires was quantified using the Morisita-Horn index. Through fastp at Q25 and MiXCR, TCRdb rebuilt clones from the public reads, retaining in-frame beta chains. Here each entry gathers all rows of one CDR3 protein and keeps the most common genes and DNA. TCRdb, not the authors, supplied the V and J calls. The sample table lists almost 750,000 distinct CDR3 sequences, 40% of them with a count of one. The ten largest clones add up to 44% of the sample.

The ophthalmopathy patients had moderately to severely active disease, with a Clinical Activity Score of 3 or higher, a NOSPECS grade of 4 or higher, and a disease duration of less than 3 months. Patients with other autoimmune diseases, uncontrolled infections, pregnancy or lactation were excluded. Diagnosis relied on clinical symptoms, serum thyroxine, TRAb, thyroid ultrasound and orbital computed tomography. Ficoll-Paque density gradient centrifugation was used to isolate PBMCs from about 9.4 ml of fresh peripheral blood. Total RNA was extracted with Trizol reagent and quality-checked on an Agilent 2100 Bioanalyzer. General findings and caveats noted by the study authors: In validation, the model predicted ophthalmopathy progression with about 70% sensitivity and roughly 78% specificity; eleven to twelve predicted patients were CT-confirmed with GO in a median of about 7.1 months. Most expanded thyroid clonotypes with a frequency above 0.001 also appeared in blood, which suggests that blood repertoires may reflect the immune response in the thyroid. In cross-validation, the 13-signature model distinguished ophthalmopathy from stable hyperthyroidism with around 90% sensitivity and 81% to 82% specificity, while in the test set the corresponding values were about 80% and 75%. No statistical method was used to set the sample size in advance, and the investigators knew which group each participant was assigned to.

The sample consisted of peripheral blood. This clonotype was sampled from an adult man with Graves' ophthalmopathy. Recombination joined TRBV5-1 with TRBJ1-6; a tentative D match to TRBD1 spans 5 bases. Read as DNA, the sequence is TGCGCCAGCAGCTCTGAGGGATCAGGGTATTCACCCCTCCACTTT. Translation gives CASSSEGSGYSPLHF.